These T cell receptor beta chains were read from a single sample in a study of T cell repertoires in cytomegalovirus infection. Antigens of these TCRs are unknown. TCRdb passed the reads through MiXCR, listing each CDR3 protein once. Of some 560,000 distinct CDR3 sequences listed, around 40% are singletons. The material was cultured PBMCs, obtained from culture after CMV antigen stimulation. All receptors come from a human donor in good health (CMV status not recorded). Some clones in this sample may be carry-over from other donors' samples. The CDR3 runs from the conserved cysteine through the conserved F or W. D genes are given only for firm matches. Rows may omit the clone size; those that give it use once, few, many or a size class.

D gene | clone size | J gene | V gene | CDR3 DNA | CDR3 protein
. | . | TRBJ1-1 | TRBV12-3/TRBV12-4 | TGTGCCAGCAGCCTGAGTCCCCAGACTTTCTTT | CASSLSPQTFF
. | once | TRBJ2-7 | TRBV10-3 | TGTGCCATCGGACAGCTTAACGAGCAGTACTTC | CAIGQLNEQYF
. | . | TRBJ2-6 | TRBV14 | TGTGCCAGCAGCCAAGATCTTCCACACCTTCTCTCTGGGGCCAACGTCCTGACTTTC | CASSQDLPHLLSGANVLTF
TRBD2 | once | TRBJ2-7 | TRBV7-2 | TGTGCCAGCAGCTTAGCGTTCCTAGCGGGAGCGCGATTC | CASSLAFLAGARF
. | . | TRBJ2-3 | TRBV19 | TGTGCCAGTAGTACCAGTGTCGCCGGCACAGATACGCAGTATTTT | CASSTSVAGTDTQYF
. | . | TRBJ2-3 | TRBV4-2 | TGTGCCAGCAGCTCCCGGTTTTACACAGATACGCAGTATTTT | CASSSRFYTDTQYF
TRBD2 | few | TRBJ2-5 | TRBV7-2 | TGTGCCAGCAGCTTTCCCAGCGGGAGTGCCCCTGGCCGAGAGACCCAGTACTTC | CASSFPSGSAPGRETQYF
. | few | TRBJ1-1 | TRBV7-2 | TGTGCCAGCAGCTTCGGGGCTACCCTTGAAGCTTTCTTT | CASSFGATLEAFF
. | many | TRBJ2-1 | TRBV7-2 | TGTGCCAGCAGCTTAAGCTCCTACAATGAGCAGTTCTTC | CASSLSSYNEQFF
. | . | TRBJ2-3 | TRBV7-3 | TGTGCCAGCAGCTTAACGAGGGTTAACACAGATACGCAGTATTTT | CASSLTRVNTDTQYF
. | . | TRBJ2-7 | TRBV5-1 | TGCGCCAGCAGCTTGGTTGGGACCGTCTACGAGCAGTACTTC | CASSLVGTVYEQYF
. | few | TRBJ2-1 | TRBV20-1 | TGCAGTGCTATACAAAGCTCCTACAATGAGCAGTTCTTC | CSAIQSSYNEQFF
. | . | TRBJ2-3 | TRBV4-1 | TGCGCCAGCAGCAAGGAATTCACAGATACGCAGTATTTT | CASSKEFTDTQYF
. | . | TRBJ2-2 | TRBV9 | TGTGCCAGCAGCGTAGTGGCAGCCTGGGGCACCGGGGAGCTGTTTTTT | CASSVVAAWGTGELFF
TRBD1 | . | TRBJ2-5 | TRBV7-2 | TGTGCCAGCAGCTTAGGGACAGGGTACCAAGAGACCCAGTACTTC | CASSLGTGYQETQYF
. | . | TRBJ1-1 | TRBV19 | TGTGCCAGTAGTCCGCCCCTAGGGCAGTCAATCAACACTGAAGCTTTCTTT | CASSPPLGQSINTEAFF
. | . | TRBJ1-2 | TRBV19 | TGTGCCAGTATTGAGAGGACAGCAGTAAACTATGGCTACACCTTC | CASIERTAVNYGYTF
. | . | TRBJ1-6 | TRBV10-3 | TGTGCCGCCGGCGATCACAGCTCCTATAATTCACCCCTCCACTTT | CAAGDHSSYNSPLHF
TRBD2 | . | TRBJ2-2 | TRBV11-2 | TGTGCCAGCAGCCCAGGACTAGCGTGGACCGGGGAGCTGTTTTTT | CASSPGLAWTGELFF
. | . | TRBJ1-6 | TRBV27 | TGTGCCAGCACCACCCTTCCGGGCCCCCTCCGTGATTCACCCCTCCACTTT | CASTTLPGPLRDSPLHF
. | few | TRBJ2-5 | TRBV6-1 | TGTGCCAGCAACGAACCATACCCCGGAGAGGGCCGTCAAGAGACCCAGTACTTC | CASNEPYPGEGRQETQYF
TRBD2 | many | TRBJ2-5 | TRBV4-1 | TGCGCCAGCAGCCTAGCGGGGGGACTGGGAGAGACCCAGTACTTC | CASSLAGGLGETQYF
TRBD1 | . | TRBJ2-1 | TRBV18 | TGTGCCAGCTCACGGGGACAGGCCTACAATGAGCAGTTCTTC | CASSRGQAYNEQFF
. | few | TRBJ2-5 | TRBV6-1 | TGTGCCAGCATACCTTACCGGACAGCGGAGACCCAGTACTTC | CASIPYRTAETQYF
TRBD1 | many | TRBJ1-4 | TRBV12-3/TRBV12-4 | TGTGCCAGCAGCAAGGACAGGGGGCTTGAAAAACTGTTTTTT | CASSKDRGLEKLFF